The 26 T cell receptor beta chains reported below all come from one sample, sequenced in a study of human T cells and chemical hapten exposure. TCRdb re-called the RACE reads through MiXCR, storing one row per CDR3 protein. This table has tens of thousands of distinct CDR3 sequences, around 9.9% appearing once. Time point reported: pre-sensitization, week 0. Treatment denoted: therapeutic diphenylcyclopropenone sensitization with weekly scalp DPC. Source: whole blood, taken in connection with sensitization to the hapten diphenylcyclopropenone (DPC). The receptor source for this set is a woman in her forties or fifties with alopecia areata. Some clones in this sample may be carry-over from other donors' samples.

The rearrangement uses TRBV30 and TRBJ1-2; maybe TRBD1 (5 bases). This CDR3 is built from 15 residues. Germline loops: CDR1 GTSNPN, CDR2 SVGIG (reference sequence). Deletions cut 0 bases from V and 1 base from J, with 12 bases between. The CDR3: CAWSVSTESNYGYTF. CDR3 coding DNA: TGTGCCTGGAGTGTATCGACAGAGAGTAACTATGGCTACACCTTC.

The rearrangement uses TRBV7-2 and TRBJ1-2; D gene unclear. V was clipped by 5 bases and J by 8 bases, with 18 bases between them. CDR3 size: 14 residues. In germline, CDR1 is SGHTA, CDR2 FQGNSA. The CDR3 nucleotides read TGTGCCAGCAGCCCACGACTCCGCGGGGAGGGCTACACCTTC. Translation gives CASSPRLRGEGYTF.

This clonotype has a count of ten or more. The chain carries TRBV29-1 and TRBJ2-3, with D maybe TRBD2 (6 bases). Trimming removed 3 bases at V and 0 bases at J, with 16 bases between. Germline loops: CDR1 SQVTM, CDR2 ANQGSEA. CDR3 size: 16 residues. This chain's CDR3 is CSVEGPASASTDTQYF. CDR3 DNA sequence: TGCAGCGTTGAGGGGCCTGCTAGCGCTAGCACAGATACGCAGTATTTT.

This clonotype was counted only a few times. The V call is TRBV28, the J call TRBJ1-5, with a possible D match to TRBD1 (6 bases). V gave up 6 bases and J gave up 1 base, with 13 bases separating them. This CDR3 is 15 amino acids long. In germline, CDR1 is MDHEN, CDR2 SYDVKM. The DNA for the CDR3 is TGTGCCAGCAGAGCACAGGGTCAAAGCAATCAGCCCCAGCATTTT. It yields the protein CASRAQGQSNQPQHF.

This clonotype was recorded a few times. V usage is TRBV5-1 and J usage is TRBJ2-3; no definite D call. Trimming cost V 5 bases and J 3 bases, with 10 bases left between them. Germline lookup yields CDR1 SGHRS and CDR2 YFSETQ. This CDR3 region has 13 residues. The CDR3 is CASRGGHTDTQYF. The CDR3, as DNA: TGCGCCAGCAGAGGCGGTCATACAGATACGCAGTATTTT. The full variable domain, rest sourced from reference TRBV5-1 and TRBJ2-3, is KAGVTQTPRYLIKTRGQQVTLSCSPISGHRSVSWYQQTPGQGLQFLFEYFSETQRNKGNFPGRFSGRQFSNSRSEMNVSTLELGDSALYLCASRGGHTDTQYFGPGTRLTVL.

This chain links TRBV4-2 with TRBJ1-5; TRBD1 matches at 7 bases. CDR3 length: 15 amino acids. After removal of 4 bases from V and 3 bases from J, the junction contained 6 bases not matched to a gene. The germline V gene encodes CDR1 LGHNA and CDR2 YNFKEQ. The CDR3 is CASSPTGENNQPQHF. The CDR3 bases are TGTGCCAGCAGCCCCACAGGGGAGAACAATCAGCCCCAGCATTTT.

This clonotype was observed a handful of times. The genes are TRBV5-4 and TRBJ1-5; TRBD1 agrees at 7 bases. The V segment lost 4 bases and the J segment 6 bases; nucleotides outside the gene matches: 13. Germline loops: CDR1 SGHNT, CDR2 YYREEE (reference sequence). This CDR3 has 16 amino acids. In nucleotides, the CDR3 is TGTGCCAGCAGCCCGGCCGGGACAGCGGCCTCTCAGCCCCAGCATTTT. Translating gives CASSPAGTAASQPQHF.

There are a few counts of this clonotype. A clone one base away is much larger, so this may be a read error. The V and J genes are TRBV9 and TRBJ2-1; the match to TRBD2 covers 12 bases. CDR1 SGDLS and CDR2 YYNGEE come from the germline V gene. The CDR3 loop spans 16 amino acids. The CDR3 loop is CVSSGGLAGAYNEQFF. CDR3 in DNA: TGTGTCAGCAGCGGGGGACTAGCGGGCGCCTACAATGAGCAGTTCTTC.

This clonotype was seen repeatedly, ten times or more. The V and J genes are TRBV5-4 and TRBJ1-1; D unclear. Per the germline V gene, CDR1 is SGHNT and CDR2 is YYREEE (reference sequence). CDR3 length: 13 amino acids. V lost 4 bases to trimming and J lost 1 base, with 8 bases between them. The CDR3 protein is CASSLQQNTEAFF. CDR3 DNA sequence: TGTGCCAGCAGCCTACAGCAGAACACTGAAGCTTTCTTT.

This clonotype appeared a few times. The chain uses TRBV7-9 and TRBJ2-6; D not certain. CDR1 SEHNR and CDR2 FQNEAQ come from the germline V gene (reference sequence). V lost 5 bases, J lost 0 bases, and 8 bases lay in between. The CDR3 is 15 amino acids. CDR3 DNA sequence: TGTGCCAGCAGCCCCAGAGGCTCTGGGGCCAACGTCCTGACTTTC. Protein sequence: CASSPRGSGANVLTF.

This clonotype was observed many times. The gene calls are TRBV10-3 and TRBJ1-5; no definite D call. Trimming stripped 8 bases from V and 4 bases from J, with 9 bases between. The length of the CDR3 is 12 residues. CDR1 and CDR2 (germline): ENHRY, SYGVKD. Written as DNA, the CDR3 is TGTGCCATCGGGAGGAGTAATCAGCCCCAGCATTTT. Translating gives CAIGRSNQPQHF.

The chain combines TRBV7-8 with TRBJ2-1; tentatively, D is TRBD2 (6 bases). V was clipped by 1 base and J by 7 bases, with 26 bases between them. The germline CDR1 and CDR2 sequences are SGHVS and FQNEAQ. The CDR3 is 19 amino acids. The CDR3 DNA follows: TGTGCCAGCAGCTTAGAAGGCGGACTTTCGGGGGACTTGGGGAATGAGCAGTTCTTC. This codes for CASSLEGGLSGDLGNEQFF.

This clonotype was counted between two and nine times. The chain uses TRBV3-1 and TRBJ1-1; no clear D. The CDR3 length is 13 residues. The V end lost 0 bases, the J end lost 5 bases, and 7 bases lay between the germline ends. Germline CDR1 reads LGHDT; CDR2 reads YNNKEL (reference sequence). CDR3 bases: TGTGCCAGCAGCCAAGACGGAAAAACTGAAGCTTTCTTT. Its translation is CASSQDGKTEAFF.

In its sample, this clonotype was seen a few times. The V gene is TRBV29-1, the J gene TRBJ2-3; 11 positions agree with TRBD2. Germline loops: CDR1 SQVTM, CDR2 ANQGSEA. The CDR3 is 14 amino acids. After removal of 2 bases from V and 5 bases from J, the junction contained 3 bases not matched to a gene. CDR3 region: CSVENLAGGDTQYF. The CDR3 nucleotides are TGCAGCGTTGAAAATCTAGCGGGAGGAGATACGCAGTATTTT.

This chain links TRBV7-9 with TRBJ2-2, with D unresolved. Germline V gene sequence: CDR1 SEHNR, CDR2 FQNEAQ (reference sequence). This CDR3 has 14 amino acids. V lost 2 bases and J 1 base, leaving 5 bases between the germline ends. CDR3 loop: CASSLSLNTGELFF. The DNA for the CDR3 is TGTGCCAGCAGCTTAAGTCTGAACACCGGGGAGCTGTTTTTT. The whole variable domain, remainder taken from reference TRBV7-9 and TRBJ2-2, is DTGVSQNPRHKITKRGQNVTFRCDPISEHNRLYWYRQTLGQGPEFLTYFQNEAQLEKSRLLSDRFSAERPKGSFSTLEIQRTEQGDSAMYLCASSLSLNTGELFFGEGSRLTVL.

This clonotype was observed a handful of times. This sequence joins TRBV7-6 and TRBJ1-3; 7 bases are shared with TRBD1. The J segment lost 0 bases and the V segment lost 5 bases, leaving 10 bases of the junction unmatched. Germline loops: CDR1 SGHVS, CDR2 FNYEAQ. The CDR3 totals 17 residues. For the CDR3, the DNA is TGTGCCAGCAGCCCACCGGGACAGTACCCCTCTGGAAACACCATATATTTT. Translated, it gives CASSPPGQYPSGNTIYF.

A few counts support this clonotype. V is TRBV29-1 and J is TRBJ1-2; 11 bases align to TRBD1. J lost 3 bases, V lost 7 bases, and 1 base had no gene match. CDR1 and CDR2 (germline): SQVTM, ANQGSEA. The CDR3 has 12 residues. CDR3 residues: CSGGQGDYGYTF. Here the CDR3 DNA reads TGCAGCGGGGGACAGGGGGACTATGGCTACACCTTC.

The chain employs TRBV5-1 and TRBJ2-7; TRBD2 matches 9 bases. The CDR3 has 15 residues. After removal of 0 bases from V and 2 bases from J, the junction contained 3 bases not matched to a gene. Germline CDR1 is SGHRS and CDR2 is YFSETQ. CDR3 in amino acids: CASSLELAGAYEQYF. The CDR3, as DNA: TGCGCCAGCAGCTTGGAATTAGCGGGGGCCTACGAGCAGTACTTC.

This clonotype was detected only a few times. V is TRBV29-1 and J is TRBJ2-3; weak D call: TRBD2 (6 bases). Germline V gene sequence: CDR1 SQVTM, CDR2 ANQGSEA. V gave up 6 bases and J gave up 0 bases, with 13 bases separating them. The length of the CDR3 is 14 residues. In DNA, the CDR3 is TGCAGCGTCGCCGCGGGGCCGAGCACAGATACGCAGTATTTT. The encoded protein is CSVAAGPSTDTQYF.

This clonotype was seen a handful of times. V usage is TRBV21-1 and J usage is TRBJ2-2; the D call of TRBD1 is as the table states it, not checked on the DNA. TRBV21-1 is noted as a pseudogene. The CDR3 covers 18 residues. In nucleotides, the CDR3 is TGTGCCAGCAGCAAACGATCTGGGACAGCCGTGAACACCGGGGAGCTGTTTTTT. This sequence encodes CASSKRSGTAVNTGELFF.

This clonotype showed up many times. This chain links TRBV18 with TRBJ1-2, with a possible D match to TRBD1 (6 bases). The CDR3 loop spans 14 amino acids. Deletions cut 4 bases from V and 0 bases from J, with 9 bases between. Germline CDR1 reads KGHSH; CDR2 reads LQKENI. The CDR3 region has the DNA TGTGCCAGCTCACGGGGGGCCGCTAACTATGGCTACACCTTC. Amino acids: CASSRGAANYGYTF.

The chain uses TRBV9 and TRBJ2-5, with 7 bases lining up with TRBD2. This CDR3 has 13 amino acids. After removal of 0 bases from V and 9 bases from J, the junction contained 5 bases not matched to a gene. Per the germline V gene, CDR1 is SGDLS and CDR2 is YYNGEE. This CDR3 reads CASSVGLREAQYF. The CDR3, as DNA: TGTGCCAGCAGCGTAGGCCTCCGGGAGGCCCAGTACTTC.

The chain is built from TRBV6-1 and TRBJ1-5; possibly TRBD1 for D (6 bases). The CDR3 runs 15 residues. Germline assignment: CDR1 MNHNS and CDR2 SASEGT. V was trimmed by 7 bases and J by 1 base, leaving 14 bases between them. CDR3 protein: CASITGILSNQPQHF. The CDR3 coding sequence is TGTGCCAGCATTACAGGGATCTTAAGCAATCAGCCCCAGCATTTT.

The chain recombines TRBV6-1 with TRBJ2-5, with 12 bases that match TRBD2. Per germline, CDR1 MNHNS and CDR2 SASEGT. Trimming cost V 4 bases and J 2 bases; bases outside gene matches: 5. The CDR3 has 16 residues. CDR3 amino acids: CASSVELAGGQETQYF. The CDR3 DNA is TGTGCCAGCAGTGTAGAACTAGCGGGAGGACAAGAGACCCAGTACTTC.

This clonotype occurred many times. This chain connects TRBV6-6 to TRBJ1-5; D uncertain. The CDR3 length is 13 residues. The V end lost 6 bases, the J end lost 9 bases, and 15 bases lay between the germline ends. Germline CDR1 MNHNY, CDR2 SVGAGI (reference sequence). Here the CDR3 reads CASSLGPRSPQHF. The DNA of the CDR3 is TGTGCCAGCAGCCTAGGACCCCGATCGCCCCAGCATTTT.

A few counts support this clonotype. The chain is built from TRBV20-1 and TRBJ2-1; 7 nucleotides agree with TRBD1. CDR1 and CDR2 from the germline V gene are DFQATT and SNEGSKA (reference sequence). The CDR3 contains 16 residues. The V gene end was trimmed by 2 bases and the J gene end by 1 base; junction bases not matched to a gene: 8. The DNA for the CDR3 is TGCAGTGCTAGAATACCCTTACAGGGGTCCTACAATGAGCAGTTCTTC. It encodes CSARIPLQGSYNEQFF.